The 14 T cell receptor beta chains below all came from one sample that was sequenced in a study of cytomegalovirus exposure and HLA in healthy donors. The PCR made use of 60 Vbeta and 13 Jbeta primers. Sequencing used immunoSEQ multiplex PCR; TCRdb keeps in-frame clones, though not all of them. The sample yields under 200,000 clones, about 79% seen once. Source material: PBMCs. The receptors derive from a woman aged 45-60 years in good health and CMV-seronegative.

This chain joins TRBV20-1 and TRBJ2-2, with D maybe TRBD1 (6 bases). The germline V gene encodes CDR1 DFQATT and CDR2 SNEGSKA (reference sequence). V lost 6 bases and J 6 bases, leaving 8 bases between the germline ends. CDR3 length equals 11 residues. Written as DNA, the CDR3 is TGCAGTGCCGGACAGCCCGGGGAGCTGTTTTTT. Its protein product is CSAGQPGELFF.

The V call is TRBV27, the J call TRBJ2-5, with 7 bases identical to TRBD2. CDR1 and CDR2 from the germline V gene are MNHEY and SMNVEV (reference sequence). This CDR3 spans 14 amino acids. The trim removed 4 bases at V and 4 bases at J, leaving 6 bases unmatched. The CDR3 bases are TGTGCCAGCAGTTGGGGAGGGAACAGAGAGACCCAGTACTTC. It specifies CASSWGGNRETQYF.

The table lists this clone with a count of one. This chain uses TRBV5-1 with TRBJ1-4; 9 positions agree with TRBD1. The CDR3 loop spans 14 amino acids. CDR1 SGHRS and CDR2 YFSETQ come from the germline V gene. J gave up 8 bases and V 4 bases, and 6 bases lay outside the gene matches. The CDR3 bases are TGCGCCAGCAGCCCGGGACAGGGAGGGGAAAAACTGTTTTTT. The encoded protein is CASSPGQGGEKLFF.

This chain links TRBV28 with TRBJ2-5; 7 nucleotides line up with TRBD1. CDR3 length: 14 residues. Germline trimming cut 4 bases from V and 11 bases from J; bases unmatched to any gene: 13. CDR1 is MDHEN and CDR2 is SYDVKM in the germline V gene. CDR3 in amino acids: CASSSTGPLREQYF. CDR3 bases: TGTGCCAGCAGTTCGACAGGGCCTTTGAGAGAGCAGTACTTC.

The chain links TRBV4-2 to TRBJ2-5; perhaps TRBD1 as D (7 bases). The CDR3 contains 16 residues. Germline values: CDR1 LGHNA, CDR2 YNFKEQ. Between the trimmed V and J ends, which lost 4 bases and 5 bases, there was a span of 20 bases. CDR3 loop: CASSPQGGGPFETQYF. The CDR3 DNA follows: TGTGCCAGCAGCCCCCAGGGGGGCGGGCCATTTGAGACCCAGTACTTC.

The rearrangement uses TRBV28 and TRBJ2-3; D unclear. CDR3 length equals 14 residues. V was cut by 3 bases and J by 4 bases, with 11 bases left in between. Germline V gene sequence: CDR1 MDHEN, CDR2 SYDVKM. This CDR3 is CASSFERFADTQYF. CDR3 DNA sequence: TGTGCCAGCAGTTTTGAGAGGTTCGCAGATACGCAGTATTTT.

The gene calls are TRBV4-3 and TRBJ2-3; 7 nucleotides align to TRBD2. Germline CDR1 and CDR2: LGHNA and YSLEER. Trimming took 0 bases from V and 4 from J; bases not matched to a gene: 19. The CDR3 has 20 amino acids. Here the CDR3 DNA reads TGCGCCAGCAGCCAAGATTGGGTGCAGGGCGGGAGAATGGAACCAGATACGCAGTATTTT. The encoded protein is CASSQDWVQGGRMEPDTQYF.

The rearrangement links TRBV9 to TRBJ1-2, with 9 nucleotides matching TRBD1. The CDR3 runs 16 residues. V lost 3 bases to trimming and J lost 2 bases; unmatched junction nucleotides: 8. Germline V gene lookup returns CDR1 SGDLS and CDR2 YYNGEE. The CDR3 DNA is TGTGCCAGCAGCGAAACACATGGACAGGGGAACTATGGCTACACCTTC. Encoded protein: CASSETHGQGNYGYTF. Based on the CDR3 plus reference TRBV9 and TRBJ1-2, the full variable domain is DSGVTQTPKHLITATGQRVTLRCSPRSGDLSVYWYQQSLDQGLQFLIQYYNGEERAKGNILERFSAQQFPDLHSELNLSSLELGDSALYFCASSETHGQGNYGYTFGSGTRLTVV.

The V call is TRBV5-1, the J call TRBJ2-6, with 8 bases lining up with TRBD2. CDR1 and CDR2 (germline): SGHRS, YFSETQ. The CDR3 has 16 amino acids. Losses at the gene ends were 3 bases for V and 4 bases for J; bases not matched to a gene: 6. In DNA form, the CDR3 reads TGCGCCAGCAGCTCGGGGGGGACAACCGGGGCCAACGTCCTGACTTTC. Its translation: CASSSGGTTGANVLTF.

V usage is TRBV19 and J usage is TRBJ1-5; D not certain. CDR1 is LNHDA and CDR2 is SQIVND in the germline V gene (reference sequence). Trimming shortened V by 5 bases and J by 5 bases, and 19 bases separated the two germline ends. CDR3 size: 16 residues. The CDR3 DNA sequence: TGTGCCAGTAGTCAAGGTGCGGGGAGGGCCTATCAGCCCCAGCATTTT. Amino acid sequence: CASSQGAGRAYQPQHF.

V and J are TRBV7-2 and TRBJ2-2; 9 nucleotides match TRBD2. The V gene's germline CDR1 is SGHTA and CDR2 FQGNSA. This CDR3 is built from 16 residues. V shed 2 bases, J shed 4 bases, and the junction held 5 bases outside the gene matches. The CDR3 is CASSLLAGKVTGELFF. In DNA form, the CDR3 reads TGTGCCAGCAGCTTACTAGCGGGAAAGGTCACCGGGGAGCTGTTTTTT.

This clone has more than one count but fewer than ten. V usage is TRBV5-6 and J usage is TRBJ1-5; tentatively, D is TRBD1 (5 bases). Trimming shortened V by 4 bases and J by 0 bases, and 11 bases separated the two germline ends. Germline CDR1 and CDR2: SGHDT and YYEEEE. This CDR3 is 15 amino acids long. The CDR3 loop is CASSRNRYSNQPQHF. The DNA of the CDR3 is TGTGCCAGCAGCCGTAACAGGTATAGCAATCAGCCCCAGCATTTT. The variable domain in full, completed from reference TRBV5-6 and TRBJ1-5, reads DAGVTQSPTHLIKTRGQQVTLRCSPKSGHDTVSWYQQALGQGPQFIFQYYEEEERQRGNFPDRFSGHQFPNYSSELNVNALLLGDSALYLCASSRNRYSNQPQHFGDGTRLSIL.

This sequence joins TRBV29-1 and TRBJ2-3; 12 bases match TRBD2. The length of the CDR3 is 14 residues. V lost 8 bases to trimming and J lost 6 bases; unmatched junction nucleotides: 9. CDR1 and CDR2 from the germline V gene are SQVTM and ANQGSEA. CDR3 sequence reads: CSLGLAGRPDTQYF. The CDR3, as DNA: TGCAGCCTGGGACTAGCGGGCCGGCCCGATACGCAGTATTTT.

The rearrangement joins TRBV6-4 to TRBJ2-2, with a tentative D call TRBD2 (6 bases). Per the germline V gene, CDR1 is MRHNA and CDR2 is SNTAGT. Trimming cost V 5 bases and J 3 bases, with 13 bases left between them. CDR3 length: 15 amino acids. CDR3: CASSRSGKDTGELFF. The DNA of the CDR3 is TGTGCCAGCAGTCGTAGCGGTAAAGACACCGGGGAGCTGTTTTTT.